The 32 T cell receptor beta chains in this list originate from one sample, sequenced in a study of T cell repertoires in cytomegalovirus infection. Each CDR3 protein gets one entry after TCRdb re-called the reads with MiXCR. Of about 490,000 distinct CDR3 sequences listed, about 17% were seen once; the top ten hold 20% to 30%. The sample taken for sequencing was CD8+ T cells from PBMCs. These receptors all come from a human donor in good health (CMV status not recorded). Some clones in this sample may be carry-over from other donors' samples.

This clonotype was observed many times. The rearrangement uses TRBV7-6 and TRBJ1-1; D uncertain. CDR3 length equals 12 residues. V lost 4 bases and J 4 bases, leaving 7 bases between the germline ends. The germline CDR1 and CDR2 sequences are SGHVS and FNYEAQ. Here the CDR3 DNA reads TGTGCCAGCAGCTCGGCGGGCACTGAAGCTTTCTTT. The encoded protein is CASSSAGTEAFF.

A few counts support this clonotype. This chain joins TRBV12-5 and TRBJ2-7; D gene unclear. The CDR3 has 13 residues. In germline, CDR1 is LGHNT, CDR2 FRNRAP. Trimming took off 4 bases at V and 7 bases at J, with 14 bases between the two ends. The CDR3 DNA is TGTGCTAGTGGTTCGCCCCCTGTCTGGGAGCAGTACTTC. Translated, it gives CASGSPPVWEQYF.

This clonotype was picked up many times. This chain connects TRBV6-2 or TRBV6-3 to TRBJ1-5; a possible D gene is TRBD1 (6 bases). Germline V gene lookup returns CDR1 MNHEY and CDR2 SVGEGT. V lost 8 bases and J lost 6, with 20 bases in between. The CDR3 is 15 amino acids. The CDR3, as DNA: TGTGCCAGCTCATCGTCAGGGGTCGACAGTCAGCCCCAGCATTTT. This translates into CASSSSGVDSQPQHF.

This CDR3 reads CASSLGMGYGYTF. The CDR3 DNA sequence: TGTGCCAGCAGTTTGGGGATGGGGTATGGCTACACCTTC. The rearrangement joins TRBV27 to TRBJ1-2; D unresolved. Trimming cost V 3 bases and J 5 bases, with 10 bases left between them. Germline lookup yields CDR1 MNHEY and CDR2 SMNVEV (reference sequence). The CDR3 contains 13 residues.

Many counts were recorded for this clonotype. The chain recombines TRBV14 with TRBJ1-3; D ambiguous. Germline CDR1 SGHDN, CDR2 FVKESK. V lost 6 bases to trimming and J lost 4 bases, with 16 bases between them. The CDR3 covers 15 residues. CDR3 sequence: CASRYSGDLGNTIYF. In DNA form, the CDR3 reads TGTGCCAGCAGGTACAGCGGAGATTTGGGAAACACCATATATTTT.

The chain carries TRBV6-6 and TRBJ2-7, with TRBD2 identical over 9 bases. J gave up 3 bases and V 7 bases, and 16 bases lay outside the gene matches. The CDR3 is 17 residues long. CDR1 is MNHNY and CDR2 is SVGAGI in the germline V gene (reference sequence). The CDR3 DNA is TGTGCCAGCACCCAGGGGACCGGGACTAGCTTTTTCTACGAGCAGTACTTC. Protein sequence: CASTQGTGTSFFYEQYF.

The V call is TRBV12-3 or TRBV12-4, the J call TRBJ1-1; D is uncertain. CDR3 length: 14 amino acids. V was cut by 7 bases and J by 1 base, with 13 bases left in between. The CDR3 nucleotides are TGTGCCAGCACCATGGGTCAGCGGAACACTGAAGCTTTCTTT. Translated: CASTMGQRNTEAFF.

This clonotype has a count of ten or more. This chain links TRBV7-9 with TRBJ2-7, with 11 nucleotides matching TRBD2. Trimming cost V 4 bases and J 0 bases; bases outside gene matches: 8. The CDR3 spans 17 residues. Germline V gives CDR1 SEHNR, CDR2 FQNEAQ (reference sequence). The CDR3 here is CASSSGTSGLLSYEQYF. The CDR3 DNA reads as TGTGCCAGCAGCTCCGGGACTAGCGGACTACTCTCCTACGAGCAGTACTTC.

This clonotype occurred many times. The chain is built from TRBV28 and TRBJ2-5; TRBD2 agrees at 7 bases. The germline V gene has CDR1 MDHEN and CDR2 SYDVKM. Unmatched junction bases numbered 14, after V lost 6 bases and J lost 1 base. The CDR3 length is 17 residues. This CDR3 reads CASRVLREPGLQETQYF. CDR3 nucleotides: TGTGCCAGCAGGGTCCTGCGGGAGCCGGGGCTCCAAGAGACCCAGTACTTC.

The CDR3 loop is CASSAGQASNSPLHF. In nucleotides, the CDR3 is TGTGCCAGCAGTGCGGGACAGGCTTCGAATTCACCCCTCCACTTT. The chain uses TRBV27 and TRBJ1-6, with 8 bases lining up with TRBD1. CDR1 and CDR2 (germline): MNHEY, SMNVEV (reference sequence). J lost 7 bases, V lost 5 bases, and 7 bases had no gene match. The CDR3 covers 15 residues.

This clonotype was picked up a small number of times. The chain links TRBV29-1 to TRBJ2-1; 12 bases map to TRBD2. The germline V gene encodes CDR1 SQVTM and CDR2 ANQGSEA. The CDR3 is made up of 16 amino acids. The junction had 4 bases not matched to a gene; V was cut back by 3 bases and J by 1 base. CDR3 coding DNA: TGCAGCGTTGACGGTCTAGCGGGAGGGTCCTACAATGAGCAGTTCTTC. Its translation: CSVDGLAGGSYNEQFF.

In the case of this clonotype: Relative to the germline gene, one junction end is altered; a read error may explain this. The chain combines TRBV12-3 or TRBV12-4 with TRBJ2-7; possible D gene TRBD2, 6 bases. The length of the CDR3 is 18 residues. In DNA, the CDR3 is TGTGCCAGCCGTTTAGCGGCCGGGACCGCTCCTCGATCCGACGAGCAGTACTTC. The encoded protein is CASRLAAGTAPRSDEQYF.

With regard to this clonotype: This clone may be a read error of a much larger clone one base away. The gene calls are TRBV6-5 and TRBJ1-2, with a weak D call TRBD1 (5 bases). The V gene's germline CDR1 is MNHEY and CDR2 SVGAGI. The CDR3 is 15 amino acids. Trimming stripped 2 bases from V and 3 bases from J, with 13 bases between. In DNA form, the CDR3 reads TGTGCCAGCAGTTACGGCAGGGCCCCCCACTATGGCTACACCTTC. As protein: CASSYGRAPHYGYTF.

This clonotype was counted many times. In DNA form, the CDR3 reads TGTGCCAGCAGTCCGCTTCCGCCGGGACTAGCCGGTTTTAAGGACAATGAGCAGTTCTTC. Its protein product is CASSPLPPGLAGFKDNEQFF. The chain joins TRBV6-2 or TRBV6-3 to TRBJ2-1; 9 bases map to TRBD2. V dropped 5 bases and J dropped 5; count of bases not matched to a gene: 22. The CDR3 length is 20 residues. The germline V gene encodes CDR1 MNHEY and CDR2 SVGEGT.

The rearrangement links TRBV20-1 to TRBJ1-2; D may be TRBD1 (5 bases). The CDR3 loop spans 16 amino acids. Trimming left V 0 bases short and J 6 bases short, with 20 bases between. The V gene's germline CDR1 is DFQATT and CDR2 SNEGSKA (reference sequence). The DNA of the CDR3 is TGCAGTGCTAGAGAGACCTCAGGGAGCGGGCGGGATGGCTACACCTTC. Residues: CSARETSGSGRDGYTF.

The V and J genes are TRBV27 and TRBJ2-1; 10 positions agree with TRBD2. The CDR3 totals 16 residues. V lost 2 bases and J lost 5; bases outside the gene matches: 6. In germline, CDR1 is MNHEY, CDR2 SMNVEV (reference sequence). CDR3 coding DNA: TGTGCCAGCAGTTTACGGCGGGGACTAGCGAACAATGAGCAGTTCTTC. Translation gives CASSLRRGLANNEQFF.

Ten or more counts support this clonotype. The CDR3 sequence is CASSPEYWPQHF. The DNA of the CDR3 is TGTGCCAGTAGCCCGGAGTATTGGCCCCAGCATTTT. The chain uses TRBV19 and TRBJ1-5; D is unclear. Germline-derived CDR1 and CDR2 are LNHDA and SQIVND (reference sequence). CDR3 length: 12 residues. The V end lost 6 bases, the J end lost 9 bases, and 12 bases lay between the germline ends.

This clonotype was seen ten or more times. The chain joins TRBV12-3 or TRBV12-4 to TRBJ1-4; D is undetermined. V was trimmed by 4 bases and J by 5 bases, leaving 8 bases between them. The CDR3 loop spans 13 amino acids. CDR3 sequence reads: CASSYRRNEKLFF. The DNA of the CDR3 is TGTGCCAGCAGTTACCGACGGAATGAAAAACTGTTTTTT.

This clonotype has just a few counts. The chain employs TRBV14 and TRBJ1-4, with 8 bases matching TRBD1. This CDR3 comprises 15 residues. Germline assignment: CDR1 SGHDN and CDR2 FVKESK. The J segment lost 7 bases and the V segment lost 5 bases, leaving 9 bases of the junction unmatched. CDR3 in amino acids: CASSTRQGLGEKLFF. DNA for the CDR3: TGTGCCAGCAGCACTCGACAGGGGCTTGGTGAAAAACTGTTTTTT.

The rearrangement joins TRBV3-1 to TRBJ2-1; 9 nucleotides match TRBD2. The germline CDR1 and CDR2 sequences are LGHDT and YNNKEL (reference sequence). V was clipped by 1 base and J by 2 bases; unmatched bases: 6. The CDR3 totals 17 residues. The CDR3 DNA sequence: TGTGCCAGCAGCCAAGGTCGAGCGGGGGGCCCCTACAATGAGCAGTTCTTC. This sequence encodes CASSQGRAGGPYNEQFF.

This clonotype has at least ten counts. The CDR3 DNA sequence: TGTGCCAGCAGTGAGGGGACCGACAGGGCCTATGGCTACACCTTC. It encodes CASSEGTDRAYGYTF. The chain is built from TRBV6-1 and TRBJ1-2; 7 bases match TRBD1. This CDR3 comprises 15 residues. After removal of 3 bases from V and 4 bases from J, the junction contained 8 bases not matched to a gene. Germline lookup yields CDR1 MNHNS and CDR2 SASEGT.

CDR3 sequence reads: CASSRTPGITEAFF. The CDR3 bases are TGTGCCAGCAGCCGAACCCCGGGGATCACTGAAGCTTTCTTT. The chain employs TRBV25-1 and TRBJ1-1; D ambiguous. Trimming cost V 6 bases and J 4 bases, with 15 bases left between them. This CDR3 contains 14 residues. Germline CDR1 reads MGHDK; CDR2 reads SYGVNS.

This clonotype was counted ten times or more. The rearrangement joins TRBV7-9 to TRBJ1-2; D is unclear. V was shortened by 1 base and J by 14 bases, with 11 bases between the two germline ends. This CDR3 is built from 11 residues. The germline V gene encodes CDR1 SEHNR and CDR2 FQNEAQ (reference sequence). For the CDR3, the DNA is TGTGCCAGCAGCTTAGGAGGTCCGGGAACCTTC. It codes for CASSLGGPGTF.

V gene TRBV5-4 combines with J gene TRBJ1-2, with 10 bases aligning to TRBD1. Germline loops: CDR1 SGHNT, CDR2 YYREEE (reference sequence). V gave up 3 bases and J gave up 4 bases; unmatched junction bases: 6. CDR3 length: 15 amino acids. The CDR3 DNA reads TGTGCCAGCAGCTCCGGGACAGGGGACGGCTATGGCTACACCTTC. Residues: CASSSGTGDGYGYTF.

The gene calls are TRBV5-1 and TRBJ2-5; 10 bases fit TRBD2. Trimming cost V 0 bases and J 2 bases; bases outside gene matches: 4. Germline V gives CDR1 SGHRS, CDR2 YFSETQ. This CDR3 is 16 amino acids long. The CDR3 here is CASSLVGTSVQETQYF. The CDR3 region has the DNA TGCGCCAGCAGCTTGGTTGGGACTAGCGTACAAGAGACCCAGTACTTC.

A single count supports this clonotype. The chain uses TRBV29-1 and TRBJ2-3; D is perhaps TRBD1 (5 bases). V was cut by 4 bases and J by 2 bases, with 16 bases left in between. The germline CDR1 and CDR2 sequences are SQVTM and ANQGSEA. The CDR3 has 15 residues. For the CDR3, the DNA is TGCAGCGTTGTAAGTCGACAGACCCTCACAGATACGCAGTATTTT. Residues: CSVVSRQTLTDTQYF.

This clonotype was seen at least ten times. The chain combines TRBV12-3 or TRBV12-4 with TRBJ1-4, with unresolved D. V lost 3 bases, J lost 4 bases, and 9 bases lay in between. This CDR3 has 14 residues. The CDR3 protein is CASSLGRINEKLFF. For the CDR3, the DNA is TGTGCCAGCAGTTTGGGCAGAATTAATGAAAAACTGTTTTTT.

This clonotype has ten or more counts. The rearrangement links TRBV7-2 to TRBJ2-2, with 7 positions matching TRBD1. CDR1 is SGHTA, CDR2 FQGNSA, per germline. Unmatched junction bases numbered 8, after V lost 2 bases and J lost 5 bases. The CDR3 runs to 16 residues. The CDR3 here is CASSLNRGHTTGELFF. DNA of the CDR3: TGTGCCAGCAGCTTAAACAGGGGCCACACTACCGGGGAGCTGTTTTTT. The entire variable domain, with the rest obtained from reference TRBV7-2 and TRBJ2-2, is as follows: GAGVSQSPSNKVTEKGKDVELRCDPISGHTALYWYRQSLGQGLEFLIYFQGNSAPDKSGLPSDRFSAERTGGSVSTLTIQRTQQEDSAVYLCASSLNRGHTTGELFFGEGSRLTVL.

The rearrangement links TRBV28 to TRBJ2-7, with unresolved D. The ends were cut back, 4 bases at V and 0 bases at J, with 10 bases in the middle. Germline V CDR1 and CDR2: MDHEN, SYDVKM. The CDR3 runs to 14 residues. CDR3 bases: TGTGCCAGCAGTTGGGCGGCCAGCTCCTACGAGCAGTACTTC. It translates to CASSWAASSYEQYF.

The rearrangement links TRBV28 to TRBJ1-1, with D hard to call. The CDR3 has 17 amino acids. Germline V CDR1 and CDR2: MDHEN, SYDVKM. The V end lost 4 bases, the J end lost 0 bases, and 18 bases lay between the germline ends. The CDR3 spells CASSSPLTNGLNTEAFF. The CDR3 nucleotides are TGTGCCAGCAGTTCGCCCCTCACTAATGGCCTGAACACTGAAGCTTTCTTT.

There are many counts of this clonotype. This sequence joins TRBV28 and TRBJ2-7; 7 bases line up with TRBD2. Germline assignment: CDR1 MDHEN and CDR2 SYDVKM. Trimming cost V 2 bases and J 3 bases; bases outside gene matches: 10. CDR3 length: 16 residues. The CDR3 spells CASSLTRGEGRYEQYF. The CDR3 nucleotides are TGTGCCAGCAGTTTAACTCGAGGGGAGGGCCGCTACGAGCAGTACTTC.

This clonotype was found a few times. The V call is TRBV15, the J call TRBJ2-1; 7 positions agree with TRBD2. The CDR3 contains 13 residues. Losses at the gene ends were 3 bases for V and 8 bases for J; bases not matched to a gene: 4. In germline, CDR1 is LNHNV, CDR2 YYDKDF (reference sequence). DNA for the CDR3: TGTGCCACCAGCAGGGGAGGGGAGGATGAGCAGTTCTTC. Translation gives CATSRGGEDEQFF.